These 32 T cell receptor beta chains share one sample of origin, sequenced in a study of OX40 agonist ivuxolimab in advanced cancers. Library creation used the immunoSEQ multiplex PCR assay. TCRdb limited this immuneACCESS table to in-frame rearrangements with V and J called. A share of clones is missing; checked studies link under half to unresolved V genes, and the rest is unexplained. This sample lists approximately 62,000 clones; about 92% were detected once. The top ten constitute around 15% of the sample. Sequences were derived from CD4+ or CD8+ T cells sorted from blood, sampled in a trial of the OX40 agonist ivuxolimab. These receptors were taken from an adult with an advanced solid tumor such as melanoma, head and neck, liver or kidney cancer.

The chain uses TRBV5-8 and TRBJ1-1; D perhaps matches TRBD1 (6 bases). The CDR3 spans 14 residues. Trimming removed 2 bases from V and 2 bases from J, with 10 bases in between. Germline V gives CDR1 SGHTS, CDR2 YDEGEE. In nucleotides, the CDR3 is TGTGCCAGCAGCTTTAGGACAGAAAACACTGAAGCTTTCTTT. This encodes CASSFRTENTEAFF.

This chain uses TRBV7-3 with TRBJ1-1; D gene uncertain. This CDR3 contains 17 residues. From germline, CDR1 is SGHTA and CDR2 FQGTGA. V was clipped by 1 base and J by 3 bases, with 18 bases between them. CDR3 amino acids: CASSLSGRGSVDTEAFF. The CDR3 DNA is TGTGCCAGCAGCTTAAGTGGGCGAGGGTCGGTGGACACTGAAGCTTTCTTT. The full variable domain, completed using reference TRBV7-3 and TRBJ1-1, is GAGVSQTPSNKVTEKGKYVELRCDPISGHTALYWYRQSLGQGPEFLIYFQGTGAADDSGLPNDRFFAVRPEGSVSTLKIQRTERGDSAVYLCASSLSGRGSVDTEAFFGQGTRLTVV.

The chain links TRBV13 to TRBJ1-2, with a tentative D call TRBD1 (5 bases). Trimming cost V 0 bases and J 6 bases, with 5 bases left between them. The germline CDR1 and CDR2 sequences are PRHDT and FYEKMQ (reference sequence). The CDR3 sequence is 12 residues long. The CDR3 nucleotides are TGTGCCAGCAGCTTAGGCAGGGATGGCTACACCTTC. Translated, it gives CASSLGRDGYTF.

This clone was detected once. The rearrangement uses TRBV9 and TRBJ2-1; tentatively, D is TRBD2 (7 bases). This CDR3 contains 16 residues. Germline V gene data show CDR1 as SGDLS and CDR2 as YYNGEE. V lost 4 bases and J lost 2, with 16 bases in between. This chain's CDR3 is CASSSGGGSTYNEQFF. CDR3 nucleotides: TGTGCCAGCAGCTCTGGGGGCGGGAGTACCTACAATGAGCAGTTCTTC.

The rearrangement joins TRBV16 to TRBJ1-5, with D unresolved. Germline CDR1 and CDR2: KGHSY and FQNENV. Trimming cost V 0 bases and J 5 bases, with 11 bases left between them. The CDR3 runs to 15 residues. The CDR3 nucleotides are TGTGCCAGCAGCCAATCGTGGGGATGGGATCAGCCCCAGCATTTT. This codes for CASSQSWGWDQPQHF.

This chain connects TRBV18 to TRBJ2-1; D is unclear. The CDR3 totals 14 residues. Between the trimmed V and J ends, which lost 2 bases and 0 bases, there was a span of 5 bases. Per germline, CDR1 KGHSH and CDR2 LQKENI. The CDR3: CASSPIISYNEQFF. The CDR3, as DNA: TGTGCCAGCTCACCAATCATCTCCTACAATGAGCAGTTCTTC. Supplemented by reference TRBV18 and TRBJ2-1, the full variable domain reads NAGVMQNPRHLVRRRGQEARLRCSPMKGHSHVYWYRQLPEEGLKFMVYLQKENIIDESGMPKERFSAEFPKEGPSILRIQQVVRGDSAAYFCASSPIISYNEQFFGPGTRLTVL.

The gene calls are TRBV2 and TRBJ1-1; 7 bases align to TRBD1. This CDR3 contains 14 residues. The germline CDR1 and CDR2 sequences are SNHLY and FYNNEI. V lost 5 bases to trimming and J lost 1 base; unmatched junction nucleotides: 4. Written as DNA, the CDR3 is TGTGCCAGCAGTAACAGGGGAACGAACACTGAAGCTTTCTTT. Encoded protein: CASSNRGTNTEAFF.

This chain connects TRBV7-6 to TRBJ2-4; 14 nucleotides agree with TRBD2. V was clipped by 5 bases and J by 8 bases; unmatched bases: 8. The germline V gene has CDR1 SGHVS and CDR2 FNYEAQ. This CDR3 region has 16 residues. The CDR3 protein is CASSPPGLAGDYIQYF. CDR3 nucleotide sequence: TGTGCCAGCAGCCCACCGGGACTAGCGGGAGATTACATTCAGTACTTC. Filled out from reference TRBV7-6 and TRBJ2-4, the complete variable domain reads GAGVSQSPRYKVTKRGQDVALRCDPISGHVSLYWYRQALGQGPEFLTYFNYEAQQDKSGLPNDRFSAERPEGSISTLTIQRTEQRDSAMYRCASSPPGLAGDYIQYFGAGTRLSVL.

This chain connects TRBV29-1 to TRBJ2-1; TRBD2 matches at 13 bases. J lost 7 bases, V lost 4 bases, and 1 base had no gene match. CDR1 is SQVTM, CDR2 ANQGSEA, per germline. The CDR3 has 13 amino acids. The DNA for the CDR3 is TGCAGCGTTGCACTAGCGGGAGGGAATGAGCAGTTCTTC. Translation: CSVALAGGNEQFF.

V usage is TRBV9 and J usage is TRBJ2-5; D is perhaps TRBD2 (6 bases). The CDR3 is 16 amino acids. Trimming shortened V by 4 bases and J by 5 bases, and 21 bases separated the two germline ends. Germline CDR1 reads SGDLS; CDR2 reads YYNGEE. The CDR3 spells CASSFSRGEARETQYF. The CDR3, as DNA: TGTGCCAGCAGCTTTAGCCGTGGGGAGGCCAGGGAGACCCAGTACTTC.

The V and J genes are TRBV15 and TRBJ2-4; tentatively, D is TRBD2 (7 bases). There are 14 residues in the CDR3. Trimming pared 3 bases from V and 7 bases from J, leaving 13 bases between. Germline V gene data show CDR1 as LNHNV and CDR2 as YYDKDF (reference sequence). In nucleotides, the CDR3 is TGTGCCACCAGCAGCGAGGGGGGGGTTAACATTCAGTACTTC. Its protein is CATSSEGGVNIQYF.

The chain combines TRBV5-4 with TRBJ2-3; tentative D call: TRBD1 (5 bases). Germline lookup yields CDR1 SGHNT and CDR2 YYREEE (reference sequence). The CDR3 has 16 residues. The V end was cut by 1 base, the J end by 0 bases, with 12 bases between. The CDR3 loop reads CASSLWGQFSTDTQYF. The CDR3 DNA reads TGTGCCAGCAGCTTGTGGGGCCAGTTTAGCACAGATACGCAGTATTTT.

The chain combines TRBV7-9 with TRBJ2-5, with D perhaps matching TRBD1 (6 bases). The CDR3 length is 13 residues. Germline V gives CDR1 SEHNR, CDR2 FQNEAQ (reference sequence). The germline V and J ends were trimmed by 3 bases and 5 bases, with 10 bases remaining between them. The CDR3 sequence: CASSFSGDETQYF. In nucleotides, the CDR3 is TGTGCCAGCAGCTTTTCAGGGGACGAGACCCAGTACTTC. The whole variable domain, filled in from reference TRBV7-9 and TRBJ2-5, reads DTGVSQNPRHKITKRGQNVTFRCDPISEHNRLYWYRQTLGQGPEFLTYFQNEAQLEKSRLLSDRFSAERPKGSFSTLEIQRTEQGDSAMYLCASSFSGDETQYFGPGTRLLVL.

This sequence joins TRBV27 and TRBJ2-7, with unresolved D. V was clipped by 4 bases and J by 0 bases, with 7 bases between them. Germline values: CDR1 MNHEY, CDR2 SMNVEV (reference sequence). This CDR3 is built from 13 residues. CDR3 sequence reads: CASSSRFSYEQYF. The CDR3 DNA reads as TGTGCCAGCAGTTCTAGGTTCTCCTACGAGCAGTACTTC.

V and J are TRBV4-2 and TRBJ1-4, with D possibly matching TRBD1 (5 bases). The CDR3 contains 15 residues. V dropped 1 base and J dropped 6 bases, with 12 bases sitting between them. Germline V lookup: CDR1 LGHNA, CDR2 YNFKEQ. The CDR3 here is CASSQVWTPDEKLFF. The CDR3 region has the DNA TGTGCCAGCAGCCAAGTCTGGACACCTGATGAAAAACTGTTTTTT.

The gene calls are TRBV7-2 and TRBJ2-7; D is perhaps TRBD1 or TRBD2 (5 bases each). CDR1 and CDR2 from the germline V gene are SGHTA and FQGNSA. The CDR3 loop spans 19 amino acids. The V gene lost 2 bases and the J gene lost 5 bases, with 28 bases spanning the gap. The CDR3 DNA reads TGTGCCAGCAGCTTATATAATGTGGGGACGACTGTGGGAAAACACGAGCAGTACTTC. It specifies CASSLYNVGTTVGKHEQYF.

The rearrangement joins TRBV9 to TRBJ2-7, with D perhaps matching TRBD1 or TRBD2 (5 bases each). The CDR3 covers 15 residues. With 0 bases removed from V and 5 bases from J, the gap between germline ends came to 15 bases. Germline V CDR1 and CDR2: SGDLS, YYNGEE. CDR3 residues: CASSVGGTLRDEQYF. The CDR3 DNA follows: TGTGCCAGCAGCGTAGGTGGGACCCTCCGCGACGAGCAGTACTTC.

This chain connects TRBV9 to TRBJ2-2; perhaps D is TRBD1 or TRBD2 (6 bases each). This CDR3 is built from 17 residues. The germline gives CDR1 SGDLS, CDR2 YYNGEE. V was clipped by 4 bases and J by 3 bases, with 19 bases between them. For the CDR3, the DNA is TGTGCCAGCAGCCCAAGGATGGGGGGCGGGGACACCGGGGAGCTGTTTTTT. Amino acids: CASSPRMGGGDTGELFF.

The rearrangement links TRBV2 to TRBJ1-5; a possible D gene is TRBD1 (6 bases). Germline CDR1 is SNHLY and CDR2 is FYNNEI. V dropped 6 bases and J dropped 6 bases, with 15 bases sitting between them. The CDR3 is 14 residues long. As DNA, the CDR3 is TGTGCCAGCAGGGGAGGCGGCAGGGGTCAGCCCCAGCATTTT. This gives the protein CASRGGGRGQPQHF.

The chain links TRBV6-5 to TRBJ2-2; D unresolved. The V end lost 1 base, the J end lost 3 bases, and 0 bases lay between the germline ends. From germline, CDR1 is MNHEY and CDR2 SVGAGI. The CDR3 spans 12 residues. The CDR3 nucleotides read TGTGCCAGCAGTTACTACACCGGGGAGCTGTTTTTT. Its translation: CASSYYTGELFF.

This clone was detected only a few times. The chain links TRBV27 to TRBJ1-1, with D possibly matching TRBD1 (5 bases). In germline, CDR1 is MNHEY, CDR2 SMNVEV (reference sequence). The CDR3 loop spans 13 amino acids. V gave up 6 bases and J gave up 1 base, with 9 bases separating them. CDR3 DNA: TGTGCCAGCAGCTTCGGACAGAACACTGAAGCTTTCTTT. Protein: CASSFGQNTEAFF.

This clone appeared a single time. This chain uses TRBV28 with TRBJ2-2, with 7 bases identical to TRBD2. CDR1 is MDHEN, CDR2 SYDVKM, per germline. This CDR3 comprises 15 residues. The ends lost 0 bases at V and 6 bases at J; junction bases unmatched: 4. CDR3 bases: TGTGCCAGCAGTTTATGGGGGAGGGCAGCCGGGGAGCTGTTTTTT. This codes for CASSLWGRAAGELFF.

V usage is TRBV6-6 and J usage is TRBJ2-7; 10 bases map to TRBD1. CDR1 and CDR2 (germline): MNHNY, SVGAGI (reference sequence). V lost 4 bases, J lost 5 bases, and 5 bases stayed unmatched. The CDR3 totals 14 residues. DNA for the CDR3: TGTGCCAGCAGTTCAGGACAGGGGGGTAACGAGCAGTACTTC. Its translation is CASSSGQGGNEQYF.

The V and J genes are TRBV2 and TRBJ2-3; D may be TRBD1 (6 bases). Germline CDR1 SNHLY, CDR2 FYNNEI. The CDR3 extends over 15 amino acids. Deletions cut 6 bases from V and 4 bases from J, with 17 bases between. The CDR3 coding sequence is TGTGCCAGCAGGCCGAGTGGGGGCGCTCCAGATACGCAGTATTTT. It is translated as CASRPSGGAPDTQYF. The entire variable domain, with the rest obtained from reference TRBV2 and TRBJ2-3, is as follows: EPEVTQTPSHQVTQMGQEVILRCVPISNHLYFYWYRQILGQKVEFLVSFYNNEISEKSEIFDDQFSVERPDGSNFTLKIRSTKLEDSAMYFCASRPSGGAPDTQYFGPGTRLTVL.

The chain employs TRBV4-1 and TRBJ2-1; TRBD2 agrees at 10 bases. The ends lost 0 bases at V and 6 bases at J; junction bases unmatched: 5. The germline CDR1 and CDR2 sequences are MGHRA and YSYEKL. This CDR3 has 16 residues. The CDR3 spells CASSQDSGRIGNEQFF. The DNA of the CDR3 is TGCGCCAGCAGCCAAGATAGCGGGAGGATCGGCAATGAGCAGTTCTTC.

The chain joins TRBV4-1 to TRBJ1-4; D gene uncertain. Germline-derived CDR1 and CDR2 are MGHRA and YSYEKL. The V end was cut by 0 bases, the J end by 7 bases, with 12 bases between. This CDR3 spans 15 amino acids. The CDR3 DNA is TGCGCCAGCAGCCAAGAAGGACGGGCCGCTGAAAAACTGTTTTTT. Its translation is CASSQEGRAAEKLFF.

The V call is TRBV4-1, the J call TRBJ2-7; D might be TRBD1 (6 bases). V lost 0 bases to trimming and J lost 0 bases, with 6 bases between them. Germline V gene lookup returns CDR1 MGHRA and CDR2 YSYEKL. The CDR3 covers 14 residues. The chain's CDR3 is CASSQEGGSYEQYF. The CDR3 DNA follows: TGCGCCAGCAGCCAAGAAGGGGGCTCCTACGAGCAGTACTTC.

The CDR3 DNA follows: TGTGCCAGCAGCTTCCAGACCGATGAGCAGTTCTTC. Translating gives CASSFQTDEQFF. The J gene is TRBJ2-1, the V gene TRBV7-9; the D is unclear. Per the germline V gene, CDR1 is SEHNR and CDR2 is FQNEAQ (reference sequence). V was clipped by 3 bases and J by 8 bases, with 8 bases between them. The CDR3 is 12 amino acids.

This chain links TRBV5-4 with TRBJ2-3; 9 bases align to TRBD2. From germline, CDR1 is SGHNT and CDR2 YYREEE (reference sequence). The length of the CDR3 is 15 residues. V shed 0 bases and J 2 bases; nucleotides not matched to a gene: 1. CDR3 sequence (DNA): TGTGCCAGCAGCTTGGGACTAGCGGACACAGATACGCAGTATTTT. Its protein product is CASSLGLADTDTQYF.

The chain joins TRBV14 to TRBJ2-7, with 10 bases aligning to TRBD2. V trimming: 0 bases; J trimming: 7 bases; junction bases outside the gene matches: 6. This CDR3 contains 15 residues. Germline assignment: CDR1 SGHDN and CDR2 FVKESK. Here the CDR3 reads CASSQDGLAGEEQYF. DNA for the CDR3: TGTGCCAGCAGCCAAGATGGGCTAGCGGGAGAGGAGCAGTACTTC. The full variable domain, rest sourced from reference TRBV14 and TRBJ2-7, is EAGVTQFPSHSVIEKGQTVTLRCDPISGHDNLYWYRRVMGKEIKFLLHFVKESKQDESGMPNNRFLAERTGGTYSTLKVQPAELEDSGVYFCASSQDGLAGEEQYFGPGTRLTVT.

This sequence joins TRBV10-1 and TRBJ1-1; no clear D gene. From germline, CDR1 is WNHNN and CDR2 SYGVQD (reference sequence). Between the trimmed V and J ends, which lost 6 bases and 4 bases, there was a span of 12 bases. This CDR3 region has 13 residues. The DNA for the CDR3 is TGCGCCAGCAGCTCCGGGTTAGGCACTGAAGCTTTCTTT. This codes for CASSSGLGTEAFF.

The chain uses TRBV27 and TRBJ2-7; no definite D call. Germline V gene data show CDR1 as MNHEY and CDR2 as SMNVEV (reference sequence). The CDR3 spans 14 residues. The V gene lost 3 bases and the J gene lost 3 bases, with 12 bases spanning the gap. For the CDR3, the DNA is TGTGCCAGCAGTTTTGGCAGGAATCTCTACGAGCAGTACTTC. Translated: CASSFGRNLYEQYF.